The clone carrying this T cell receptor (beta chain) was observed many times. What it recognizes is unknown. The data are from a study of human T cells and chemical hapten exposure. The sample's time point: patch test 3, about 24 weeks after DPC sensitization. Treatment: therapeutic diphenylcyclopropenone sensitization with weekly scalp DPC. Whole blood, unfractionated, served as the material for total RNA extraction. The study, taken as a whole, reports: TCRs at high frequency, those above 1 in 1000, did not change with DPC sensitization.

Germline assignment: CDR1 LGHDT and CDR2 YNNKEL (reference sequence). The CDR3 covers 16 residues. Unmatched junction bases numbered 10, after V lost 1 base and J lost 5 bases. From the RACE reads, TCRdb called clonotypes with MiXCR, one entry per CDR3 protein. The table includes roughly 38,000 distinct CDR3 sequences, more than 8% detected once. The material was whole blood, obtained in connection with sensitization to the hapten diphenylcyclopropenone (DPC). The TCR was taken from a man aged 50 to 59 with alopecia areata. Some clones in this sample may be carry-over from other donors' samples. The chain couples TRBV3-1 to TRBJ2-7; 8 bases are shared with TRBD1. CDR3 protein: CASSQGITGGRNEQYF. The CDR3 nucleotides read TGTGCCAGCAGCCAAGGTATAACAGGGGGTCGCAACGAGCAGTACTTC.